Described below is a single TCR beta chain sequence and its context. Its specificity is unknown. Nominally healthy donors were sampled, though unrecorded immune exposures were likely. V dropped 1 base and J dropped 3; count of bases not matched to a gene: 5. The CDR3 contains 15 residues. Germline V gene lookup returns CDR1 MGHRA and CDR2 YSYEKL. These data come from a study of cytomegalovirus exposure and HLA in healthy donors. Broader study findings: The authors confirmed in vitro that a few CMV-associated chains were specific for CMV antigens. The majority of CMV-associated TCR beta chains were reported as apparently HLA-restricted in a later analysis.

Researchers ran the PCR with 60 Vbeta and 13 Jbeta primers. Produced via immunoSEQ multiplex PCR; TCRdb's table is partial and in-frame only. The table records around 130,000 clones, about three quarters of them present only once. The receptor comes from a woman younger than 30 in good health and CMV-seronegative. The sequenced sample was PBMCs. The rearrangement joins TRBV4-1 to TRBJ1-1; TRBD1 aligns across 7 bases. The CDR3 loop reads CASSQVRDRDTEAFF. CDR3 nucleotide sequence: TGCGCCAGCAGCCAAGTTCGCGACAGGGACACTGAAGCTTTCTTT.